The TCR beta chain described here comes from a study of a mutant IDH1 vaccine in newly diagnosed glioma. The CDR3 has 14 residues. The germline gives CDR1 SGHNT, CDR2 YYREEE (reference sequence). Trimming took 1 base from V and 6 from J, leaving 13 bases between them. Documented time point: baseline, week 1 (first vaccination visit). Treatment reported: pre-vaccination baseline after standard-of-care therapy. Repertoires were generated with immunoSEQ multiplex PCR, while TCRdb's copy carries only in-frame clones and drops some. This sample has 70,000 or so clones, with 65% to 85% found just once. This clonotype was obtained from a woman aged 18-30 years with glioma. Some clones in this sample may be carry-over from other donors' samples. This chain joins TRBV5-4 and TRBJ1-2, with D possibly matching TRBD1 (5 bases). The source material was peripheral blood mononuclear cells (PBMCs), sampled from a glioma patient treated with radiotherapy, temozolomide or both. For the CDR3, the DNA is TGTGCCAGCAGCTTGAACTCCTGGGGCGATGGCTACACCTTC. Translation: CASSLNSWGDGYTF.